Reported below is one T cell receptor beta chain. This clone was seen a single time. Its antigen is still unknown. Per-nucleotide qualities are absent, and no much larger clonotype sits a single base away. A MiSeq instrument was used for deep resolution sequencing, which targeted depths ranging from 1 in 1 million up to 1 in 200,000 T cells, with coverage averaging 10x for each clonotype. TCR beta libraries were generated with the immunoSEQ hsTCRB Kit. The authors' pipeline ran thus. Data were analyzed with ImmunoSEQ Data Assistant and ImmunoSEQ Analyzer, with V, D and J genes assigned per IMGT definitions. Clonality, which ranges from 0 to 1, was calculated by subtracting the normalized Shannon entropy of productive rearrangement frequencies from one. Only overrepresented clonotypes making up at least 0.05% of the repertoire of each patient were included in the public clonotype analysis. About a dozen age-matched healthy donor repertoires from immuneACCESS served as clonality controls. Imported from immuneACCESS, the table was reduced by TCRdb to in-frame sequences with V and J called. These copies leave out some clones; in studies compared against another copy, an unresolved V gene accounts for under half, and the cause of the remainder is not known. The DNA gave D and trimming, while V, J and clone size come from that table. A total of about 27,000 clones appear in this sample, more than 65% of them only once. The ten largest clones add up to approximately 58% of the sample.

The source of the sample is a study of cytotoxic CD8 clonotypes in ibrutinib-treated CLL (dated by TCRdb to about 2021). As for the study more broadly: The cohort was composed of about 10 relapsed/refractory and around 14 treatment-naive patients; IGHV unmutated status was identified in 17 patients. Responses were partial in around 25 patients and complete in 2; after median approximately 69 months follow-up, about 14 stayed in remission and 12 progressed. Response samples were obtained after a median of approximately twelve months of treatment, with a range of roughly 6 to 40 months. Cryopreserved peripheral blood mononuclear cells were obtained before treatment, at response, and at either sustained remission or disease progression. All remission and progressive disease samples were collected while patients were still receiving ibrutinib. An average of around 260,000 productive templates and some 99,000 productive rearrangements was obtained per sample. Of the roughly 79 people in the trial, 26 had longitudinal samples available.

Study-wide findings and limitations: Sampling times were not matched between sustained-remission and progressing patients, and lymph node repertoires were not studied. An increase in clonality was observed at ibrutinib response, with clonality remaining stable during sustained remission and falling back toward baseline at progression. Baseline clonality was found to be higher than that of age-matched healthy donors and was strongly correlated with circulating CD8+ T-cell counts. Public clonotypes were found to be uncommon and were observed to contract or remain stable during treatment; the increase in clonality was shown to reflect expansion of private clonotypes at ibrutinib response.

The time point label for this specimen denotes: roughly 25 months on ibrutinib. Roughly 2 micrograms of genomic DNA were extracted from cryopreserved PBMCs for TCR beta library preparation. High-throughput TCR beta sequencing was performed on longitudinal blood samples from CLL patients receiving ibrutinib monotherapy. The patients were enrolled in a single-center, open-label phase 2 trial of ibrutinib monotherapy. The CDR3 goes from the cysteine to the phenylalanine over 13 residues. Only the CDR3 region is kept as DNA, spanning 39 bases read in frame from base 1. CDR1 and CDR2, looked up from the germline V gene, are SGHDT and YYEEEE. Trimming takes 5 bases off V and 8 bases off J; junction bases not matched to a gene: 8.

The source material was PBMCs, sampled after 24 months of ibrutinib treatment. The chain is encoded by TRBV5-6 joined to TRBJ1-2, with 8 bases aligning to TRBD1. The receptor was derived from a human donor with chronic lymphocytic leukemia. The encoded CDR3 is CASRTDRGRGYTF. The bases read TGTGCCAGCAGAACTGACAGGGGAAGAGGCTACACCTTC.